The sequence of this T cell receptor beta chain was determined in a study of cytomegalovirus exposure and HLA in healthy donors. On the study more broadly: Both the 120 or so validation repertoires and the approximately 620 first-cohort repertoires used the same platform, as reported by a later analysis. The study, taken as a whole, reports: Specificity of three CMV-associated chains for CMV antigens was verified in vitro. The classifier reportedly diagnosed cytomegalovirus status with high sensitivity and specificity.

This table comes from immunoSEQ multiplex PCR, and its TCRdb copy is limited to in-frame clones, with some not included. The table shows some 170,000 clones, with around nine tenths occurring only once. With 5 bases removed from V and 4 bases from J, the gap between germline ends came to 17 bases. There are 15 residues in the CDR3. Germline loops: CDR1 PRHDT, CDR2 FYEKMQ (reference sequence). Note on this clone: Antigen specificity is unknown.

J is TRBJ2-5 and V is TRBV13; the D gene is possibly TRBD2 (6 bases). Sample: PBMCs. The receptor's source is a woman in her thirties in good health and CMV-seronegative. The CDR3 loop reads CASSARGLNLETQYF. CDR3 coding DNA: TGTGCCAGCAGCGCGAGGGGACTTAACCTAGAGACCCAGTACTTC.